Included here is one T cell receptor beta chain sequence, with context. Its cognate antigen is unknown. The CDR3 spans 15 residues. Germline loops: CDR1 LNHDA, CDR2 SQIVND (reference sequence). The V gene lost 4 bases and the J gene lost 4 bases, with 15 bases spanning the gap. Measured with immunoSEQ multiplex PCR; TCRdb has only the in-frame clones, and not every one. This table has approximately 160,000 clones, roughly 94% appearing once. The data were taken from a study of T cell responses to AZD1222 COVID-19 vaccine. Study findings and constraints: Targeting of unmutated variant regions was reportedly seen in nearly half of spike-specific TCRs. Repertoires were sampled only after the peak T cell response. Spike-specific TCR breadth and depth went up after people got two AZD1222 doses.

Doses given second, at about 4 or about 12 weeks, were pooled. The material was peripheral blood, obtained 28 days after the second AZD1222 dose. The rearrangement joins TRBV19 to TRBJ2-3; the D gene could be TRBD1 or TRBD2 (5 bases each). The sequence was obtained from an adult who received the AZD1222 COVID-19 vaccine. In nucleotides, the CDR3 is TGTGCCAGTAGTACCCCGGGACGAACCCCAGATACGCAGTATTTT. Translation: CASSTPGRTPDTQYF.